The sequence of this TCR beta chain was determined in a study of blood T cell repertoires in COVID-19. For the study at large: COVID-19 samples, acute and convalescent, were from the United States, Italy and Spain. The cDNA or gDNA used as material had been derived from T cells, B-cell-depleted T cells, or PBMCs.

Germline lookup yields CDR1 SGHVS and CDR2 FQNEAQ. V lost 5 bases to trimming and J lost 7 bases; unmatched junction nucleotides: 10. The CDR3 runs 15 residues. Original handling: Researchers report that nucleated cell counts were estimated from reference gene primer amplification. Only in-frame clones appear in the TCRdb table, and some are missing; sequencing was by immunoSEQ multiplex PCR. That table is the source of V, J and clone size, and D and trimming were worked out from the DNA. Found here are roughly 250,000 clones, approximately 85% of them singletons; the top ten hold roughly 0.8%. The sequencing input was peripheral blood. The chain links TRBV7-8 to TRBJ1-2; 10 bases are shared with TRBD1. The origin of this receptor is a young woman with acute or convalescent COVID-19. The CDR3 nucleotides read TGTGCCAGCAGCGGAGACAGGGGGCGTGTGGGTGGCTACACCTTC. It encodes CASSGDRGRVGGYTF.